Below, one T cell receptor beta chain is given with its context. Its specificity is not known. The authors reverse transcribed 0.5 to 1 ug RNA with random hexamers. A multiplex approach, immunoSEQ multiplex PCR, amplified TCR beta CDR3 across 54 Vbeta and 13 Jbeta. TCRdb called the immunoSEQ multiplex PCR reads again in MiXCR, with one record for every CDR3 protein. Of roughly 70,000 distinct CDR3 sequences listed, under 96% are singletons. The data derive from a study of CD8 T cells in Susac syndrome. From blood CD8+ and CD4+ T cells, the TCR beta chain was sequenced. The TEMRA cells underwent FACS enrichment, while the CD8+ and CD4+ T cells underwent negative isolation. Study-wide results and limits: Acknowledgment was made by the study that its TCR sequencing and HLA analysis involved a relatively small number of individuals.

Germline V gene data show CDR1 as SGDLS and CDR2 as YYNGEE. V lost 4 bases and J 2 bases, leaving 28 bases between the germline ends. The CDR3 consists of 19 residues. The origin of this receptor is a human donor with multiple sclerosis. The sample consisted of CD4+ T cells from PBMCs. The chain recombines TRBV9 with TRBJ2-7, with D perhaps matching TRBD1 (7 bases). Here the CDR3 DNA reads TGTGCCAGCAGCCCCAGGGGGGAGGCCGGTGGGGGGAACCCCTACGAGCAGTACTTC. It specifies CASSPRGEAGGGNPYEQYF.